What follows are 16 T cell receptor beta chains derived from one specimen sequenced in a study of metastatic and nonmetastatic thyroid tumors. MiXCR reprocessed the PCR reads for TCRdb. Of about 8,000 clones listed, 20% to 25% are singletons. Among the patients, none had received any treatment before thyroid surgery. The sample taken for sequencing was tumor tissue. The receptors derive from a female donor with papillary thyroid cancer or a benign thyroid nodule (not recorded which). Some clones in this sample may be carry-over from other donors' samples.

Judged by abundance, this clone is medium-sized. The V call is TRBV6-1, the J call TRBJ1-5; D may be TRBD1 (5 bases). The germline gives CDR1 MNHNS, CDR2 SASEGT. This CDR3 comprises 16 residues. Deletions cut 5 bases from V and 2 bases from J, with 16 bases between. The CDR3 region is CASSPQGDLGNQPQHF. CDR3 sequence (DNA): TGTGCCAGCAGTCCCCAGGGCGACCTTGGCAATCAGCCCCAGCATTTT.

The rearrangement links TRBV5-1 to TRBJ2-1; 7 bases are a match to TRBD2. This CDR3 has 15 amino acids. CDR1 and CDR2 from the germline V gene are SGHRS and YFSETQ. The V gene end was trimmed by 0 bases and the J gene end by 4 bases; junction bases not matched to a gene: 4. The CDR3 here is CASSLGSSGYNEQFF. The CDR3 DNA sequence: TGCGCCAGCAGCTTGGGATCTAGCGGTTACAATGAGCAGTTCTTC.

This clone was observed many times. The chain joins TRBV12-3 or TRBV12-4 to TRBJ2-1; D gene ambiguous. V lost 6 bases and J 0 bases, leaving 12 bases between the germline ends. The CDR3 extends over 15 amino acids. This chain's CDR3 is CASRPDLSSYNEQFF. The CDR3 DNA reads TGTGCCAGCAGGCCCGACTTGAGCTCCTACAATGAGCAGTTCTTC.

This clone was counted only a few times. This rearrangement joins TRBV27 to TRBJ1-2; perhaps TRBD1 as D (5 bases). This CDR3 region has 12 residues. V shed 6 bases and J shed 1 base, with 6 bases lying between them. In germline, CDR1 is MNHEY, CDR2 SMNVEV (reference sequence). The CDR3 nucleotides read TGTGCCAGCAGAGACAGTAACTATGGCTACACCTTC. Its translation: CASRDSNYGYTF.

In its sample, this clone was seen many times. This chain connects TRBV28 to TRBJ1-1; 9 nucleotides line up with TRBD1. CDR1 is MDHEN and CDR2 is SYDVKM in the germline V gene. V dropped 8 bases and J dropped 5; count of bases not matched to a gene: 6. The length of the CDR3 is 13 residues. The DNA of the CDR3 is TGTGCCAGCTCACAGGGGGCCCAAACTGAAGCTTTCTTT. Protein: CASSQGAQTEAFF.

In its sample, this clone was seen a few times. This chain uses TRBV2 with TRBJ2-7, with 10 bases lining up with TRBD1. J was trimmed by 7 bases and V by 5 bases; bases with no gene match: 5. CDR3 length: 13 amino acids. CDR1 is SNHLY, CDR2 FYNNEI, per germline. CDR3 protein: CASSRQGAHEQYF. The CDR3 DNA reads TGTGCCAGCAGTCGACAGGGGGCCCATGAGCAGTACTTC. The full variable domain, its missing parts supplied by reference TRBV2 and TRBJ2-7, is EPEVTQTPSHQVTQMGQEVILRCVPISNHLYFYWYRQILGQKVEFLVSFYNNEISEKSEIFDDQFSVERPDGSNFTLKIRSTKLEDSAMYFCASSRQGAHEQYFGPGTRLTVT.

By sample fraction, this clone is medium-sized. The CDR3: CASSPQGAWGYTF. In DNA, the CDR3 is TGTGCCAGCAGCCCCCAAGGGGCTTGGGGCTACACCTTC. J is TRBJ1-2 and V is TRBV12-3 or TRBV12-4; the D gene is possibly TRBD1 (5 bases). CDR3 length: 13 amino acids. Trimming stripped 6 bases from V and 8 bases from J, with 16 bases between.

V is TRBV13 and J is TRBJ1-2; D may be TRBD1 (5 bases). V lost 2 bases to trimming and J lost 2 bases, with 6 bases between them. Germline CDR1 reads PRHDT; CDR2 reads FYEKMQ (reference sequence). The CDR3 consists of 13 residues. Here the CDR3 DNA reads TGTGCCAGCAGCTTAAGGGACAACTATGGCTACACCTTC. Translation: CASSLRDNYGYTF.

The chain carries TRBV10-3 and TRBJ2-2; D unclear. Trimming took off 3 bases at V and 5 bases at J, with 10 bases between the two ends. Looked up from germline, CDR1 is ENHRY and CDR2 is SYGVKD. The CDR3 spans 14 residues. Here the CDR3 DNA reads TGTGCCATCAGTGATGAGACTCCGACCGGGGAGCTGTTTTTT. The encoded protein is CAISDETPTGELFF.

The gene calls are TRBV11-2 and TRBJ1-2; D remains ambiguous. The V gene lost 0 bases and the J gene lost 6 bases, with 8 bases spanning the gap. This CDR3 has 13 residues. Germline assignment: CDR1 SGHAT and CDR2 FQNNGV. The CDR3 region is CASSLDLGNGYTF. The DNA of the CDR3 is TGTGCCAGCAGCTTAGATCTAGGGAATGGCTACACCTTC.

The chain employs TRBV12-3 or TRBV12-4 and TRBJ2-7; 8 positions match TRBD1. With V trimmed by 3 bases and J by 1 base, 5 bases remained unmatched. The CDR3 spans 15 residues. In DNA, the CDR3 is TGTGCCAGCAGTTTCGGACAGGGAAGATCCTACGAGCAGTACTTC. This translates into CASSFGQGRSYEQYF.

Sample share makes this clone medium-sized (0.01 to 0.1%). The genes are TRBV2 and TRBJ1-2; D may be TRBD1 (5 bases). The CDR3 extends over 14 amino acids. CDR1 is SNHLY and CDR2 is FYNNEI in the germline V gene. V was cut by 3 bases and J by 1 base, with 9 bases left in between. CDR3 bases: TGTGCCAGCAGTGAGGTGACAGATAACTATGGCTACACCTTC. This codes for CASSEVTDNYGYTF.

This clone came up many times. This sequence joins TRBV29-1 and TRBJ1-1; D unclear. Trimming left V 6 bases short and J 1 base short, with 15 bases between. Germline CDR1 is SQVTM and CDR2 is ANQGSEA. CDR3 length: 14 residues. CDR3: CSVQLTETNTEAFF. CDR3 bases: TGCAGCGTCCAGCTAACAGAGACGAACACTGAAGCTTTCTTT.

This clone is labeled as medium-sized. This chain links TRBV15 with TRBJ1-5; D not resolved. V lost 6 bases and J 3 bases, leaving 12 bases between the germline ends. Germline V lookup: CDR1 LNHNV, CDR2 YYDKDF (reference sequence). The CDR3 contains 14 residues. The CDR3 sequence: CATRRETPNQPQHF. Here the CDR3 DNA reads TGTGCCACCAGGAGGGAGACCCCCAATCAGCCCCAGCATTTT.

Relative to its sample, this clone is medium-sized. The J gene is TRBJ1-2, the V gene TRBV19, with TRBD1 as a possible D gene (5 bases). The CDR3 is 15 residues long. The V gene lost 3 bases and the J gene lost 3 bases, with 14 bases spanning the gap. Germline CDR1 LNHDA, CDR2 SQIVND (reference sequence). DNA for the CDR3: TGTGCCAGTAGTATTCGGGGGGTGCGGGACTATGGCTACACCTTC. Translated, it gives CASSIRGVRDYGYTF. Full variable domain (outside the CDR3, taken from reference TRBV19 and TRBJ1-2): DGGITQSPKYLFRKEGQNVTLSCEQNLNHDAMYWYRQDPGQGLRLIYYSQIVNDFQKGDIAEGYSVSREKKESFPLTVTSAQKNPTAFYLCASSIRGVRDYGYTFGSGTRLTVV.

This clone was seen a handful of times. The rearrangement uses TRBV28 and TRBJ1-1; D not certain. The V gene's germline CDR1 is MDHEN and CDR2 SYDVKM. This CDR3 has 15 amino acids. V gave up 3 bases and J gave up 7 bases, with 18 bases separating them. The CDR3 is CASSFYRGSVLEAFF. The CDR3 region has the DNA TGTGCCAGCAGTTTCTACCGCGGATCCGTACTTGAAGCTTTCTTT.